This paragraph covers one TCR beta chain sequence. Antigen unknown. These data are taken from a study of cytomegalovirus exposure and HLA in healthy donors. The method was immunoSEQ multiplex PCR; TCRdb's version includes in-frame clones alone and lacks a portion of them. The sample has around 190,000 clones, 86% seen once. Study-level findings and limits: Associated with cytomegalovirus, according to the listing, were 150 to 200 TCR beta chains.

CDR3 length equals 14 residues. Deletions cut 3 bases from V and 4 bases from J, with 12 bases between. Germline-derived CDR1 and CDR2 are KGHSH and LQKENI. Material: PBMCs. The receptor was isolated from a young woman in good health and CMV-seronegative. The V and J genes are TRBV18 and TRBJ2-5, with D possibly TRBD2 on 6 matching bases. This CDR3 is CASSPQRAGETQYF. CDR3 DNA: TGTGCCAGCTCACCTCAGCGAGCGGGAGAGACCCAGTACTTC. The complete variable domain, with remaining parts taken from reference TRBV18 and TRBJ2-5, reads NAGVMQNPRHLVRRRGQEARLRCSPMKGHSHVYWYRQLPEEGLKFMVYLQKENIIDESGMPKERFSAEFPKEGPSILRIQQVVRGDSAAYFCASSPQRAGETQYFGPGTRLLVL.